Shown below are 22 T cell receptor beta chains from a single sample sequenced in a study of blood T cell repertoires in COVID-19. Here immunoSEQ multiplex PCR was the method, and the copy in TCRdb shows in-frame clones only, minus some. The sample has nearly 350,000 clones; about 90% are singletons. Sequences were obtained from PBMCs or T cells enriched from blood (not recorded which). These TCRs come from a young woman who had recovered from COVID-19.

The chain employs TRBV2 and TRBJ1-2, with 12 positions matching TRBD1. From germline, CDR1 is SNHLY and CDR2 FYNNEI. With V trimmed by 7 bases and J by 1 base, 13 bases remained unmatched. This CDR3 comprises 18 residues. This CDR3 is CASTPSGTGGNGNYGYTF. CDR3 DNA sequence: TGTGCCAGCACCCCCTCCGGGACAGGGGGCAATGGTAACTATGGCTACACCTTC.

This clone was seen only a few times. The chain has TRBV19 and TRBJ1-4; perhaps TRBD1 as D (5 bases). CDR1 is LNHDA, CDR2 SQIVND, per germline (reference sequence). Between the trimmed V and J ends, which lost 2 bases and 0 bases, there was a span of 7 bases. CDR3 size: 15 residues. The CDR3 nucleotides are TGTGCCAGTAGTATAACCAGGGCAACTAATGAAAAACTGTTTTTT. The encoded protein is CASSITRATNEKLFF.

The chain combines TRBV2 with TRBJ1-1; TRBD1 is a possible D gene (5 bases). Germline loops: CDR1 SNHLY, CDR2 FYNNEI. The CDR3 spans 13 residues. V dropped 7 bases and J dropped 2 bases, with 11 bases sitting between them. The CDR3 reads CASNSDSNTEAFF. The CDR3 region has the DNA TGTGCCAGCAACTCCGACAGTAACACTGAAGCTTTCTTT.

V is TRBV12-3 or TRBV12-4 and J is TRBJ2-5, with a tentative D call TRBD1 (5 bases). The V gene lost 4 bases and the J gene lost 0 bases, with 6 bases spanning the gap. The CDR3 contains 13 residues. CDR3 coding DNA: TGTGCCAGCAGTTGGACACACCAAGAGACCCAGTACTTC. It translates to CASSWTHQETQYF.

V gene TRBV15 combines with J gene TRBJ2-7; D is possibly TRBD1 (5 bases). The CDR3 loop spans 17 amino acids. The V end lost 3 bases, the J end lost 0 bases, and 18 bases lay between the germline ends. Germline loops: CDR1 LNHNV, CDR2 YYDKDF (reference sequence). CDR3: CATSRDQGSFSSYEQYF. CDR3 in DNA: TGTGCCACCAGCAGGGACCAGGGCAGTTTTAGCTCCTACGAGCAGTACTTC.

The J gene is TRBJ2-1, the V gene TRBV19, with TRBD1 matching over 10 bases. The CDR3 runs 15 residues. The germline gives CDR1 LNHDA, CDR2 SQIVND (reference sequence). The trim removed 0 bases at V and 4 bases at J, leaving 0 bases unmatched. CDR3 in amino acids: CASSIEGQGYNEQFF. Here the CDR3 DNA reads TGTGCCAGTAGTATAGAGGGACAGGGGTACAATGAGCAGTTCTTC.

V and J are TRBV11-3 and TRBJ2-5; 8 bases line up with TRBD2. Germline assignment: CDR1 SGHNT and CDR2 YENEEA. V dropped 5 bases and J dropped 2; count of bases not matched to a gene: 10. The CDR3 loop spans 16 amino acids. Written as DNA, the CDR3 is TGTGCCAGCAGCCCGCGAGGAGCGGGGGAGCAAGAGACCCAGTACTTC. Residues: CASSPRGAGEQETQYF. Complete variable domain (other parts from reference TRBV11-3 and TRBJ2-5): EAGVVQSPRYKIIEKKQPVAFWCNPISGHNTLYWYLQNLGQGPELLIRYENEEAVDDSQLPKDRFSAERLKGVDSTLKIQPAELGDSAVYLCASSPRGAGEQETQYFGPGTRLLVL.

This chain joins TRBV3-1 (or the pseudogene TRBV3-2) and TRBJ1-6, with 10 bases lining up with TRBD1. Per germline, CDR1 LGHDT and CDR2 YNNKEL (reference sequence). This CDR3 spans 17 amino acids. V shed 2 bases and J 7 bases; nucleotides not matched to a gene: 8. CDR3 loop: CASSQRASTGGNSPLHF. The CDR3 DNA reads as TGTGCCAGCAGCCAACGCGCCTCGACAGGGGGCAATTCACCCCTCCACTTT.

The rearrangement joins TRBV9 to TRBJ1-1; 8 bases align to TRBD1. The CDR3 is made up of 15 amino acids. Looked up from germline, CDR1 is SGDLS and CDR2 is YYNGEE. Unmatched junction bases numbered 9, after V lost 4 bases and J lost 4 bases. The CDR3 is CASSPLTGAGTEAFF. The CDR3, as DNA: TGTGCCAGCAGCCCGTTGACAGGGGCGGGCACTGAAGCTTTCTTT.

The CDR3 spells CSVVLQGARTYGYTF. CDR3 in DNA: TGCAGCGTTGTCCTACAGGGGGCGCGTACCTATGGCTACACCTTC. This chain joins TRBV29-1 and TRBJ1-2, with 9 bases aligning to TRBD1. V lost 4 bases, J lost 4 bases, and 10 bases stayed unmatched. The germline V gene encodes CDR1 SQVTM and CDR2 ANQGSEA. The CDR3 extends over 15 amino acids.

The chain uses TRBV4-1 and TRBJ2-7; tentatively, D is TRBD1 (6 bases). The CDR3 spans 13 residues. V lost 4 bases to trimming and J lost 7 bases, with 14 bases between them. Per the germline V gene, CDR1 is MGHRA and CDR2 is YSYEKL. CDR3 sequence: CASSRRQELEQYF. CDR3 coding DNA: TGCGCCAGCAGCCGCCGACAGGAGTTGGAGCAGTACTTC.

This rearrangement joins TRBV12-3 or TRBV12-4 to TRBJ1-5; weak D call: TRBD1 (5 bases). This CDR3 is built from 13 residues. Trimming shortened V by 7 bases and J by 7 bases, and 14 bases separated the two germline ends. DNA of the CDR3: TGTGCCAGCACCGTACGAGCAGGGCAGCCCCAGCATTTT. Its protein is CASTVRAGQPQHF.

This sequence joins TRBV9 and TRBJ2-7, with D perhaps TRBD2 (5 bases). The CDR3 has 14 amino acids. Germline assignment: CDR1 SGDLS and CDR2 YYNGEE. Trimming took off 0 bases at V and 6 bases at J, with 13 bases between the two ends. The CDR3 is CASSVEGGLGEQYF. DNA of the CDR3: TGTGCCAGCAGCGTAGAAGGAGGATTGGGCGAGCAGTACTTC.

The rearrangement links TRBV5-1 to TRBJ1-2; 7 nucleotides match TRBD1. The CDR3 has 14 residues. The V gene's germline CDR1 is SGHRS and CDR2 YFSETQ. Trimming at V came to 4 bases and at J to 2 bases, leaving 5 bases not matched to a gene. The chain's CDR3 is CASSPQQGNYGYTF. The CDR3 DNA follows: TGCGCCAGCAGCCCGCAACAGGGGAACTATGGCTACACCTTC. The full variable domain, with the rest looked up from reference TRBV5-1 and TRBJ1-2, is KAGVTQTPRYLIKTRGQQVTLSCSPISGHRSVSWYQQTPGQGLQFLFEYFSETQRNKGNFPGRFSGRQFSNSRSEMNVSTLELGDSALYLCASSPQQGNYGYTFGSGTRLTVV.

The V and J genes are TRBV28 and TRBJ1-2, with D uncertain. V lost 0 bases, J lost 3 bases, and 14 bases lay in between. The CDR3 extends over 16 amino acids. Germline loops: CDR1 MDHEN, CDR2 SYDVKM. CDR3 region: CASSLWADGGHYGYTF. As DNA, the CDR3 is TGTGCCAGCAGTTTATGGGCCGATGGAGGTCACTATGGCTACACCTTC.

Worth noting for this clone: Other DNA variants within this sample encode the same CDR3. J is TRBJ2-7 and V is TRBV7-2; D may be TRBD2 (5 bases). Germline CDR1 SGHTA, CDR2 FQGNSA. CDR3 size: 16 residues. Trimming removed 5 bases at V and 4 bases at J, with 21 bases between. The CDR3 nucleotides read TGTGCCAGCAGCCGGCTGAGCGGAACGTCGGGATACGAGCAGTACTTC. It encodes CASSRLSGTSGYEQYF.

The chain couples TRBV28 to TRBJ1-2, with a weak D call TRBD1 (6 bases). Germline CDR1 and CDR2: MDHEN and SYDVKM. CDR3 length: 14 amino acids. V was clipped by 6 bases and J by 2 bases, with 13 bases between them. Here the CDR3 reads CASRENRANYGYTF. CDR3 DNA: TGTGCCAGCAGAGAGAACAGGGCCAACTATGGCTACACCTTC.

The chain couples TRBV29-1 to TRBJ1-1, with D uncertain. Trimming cost V 3 bases and J 0 bases, with 14 bases left between them. The CDR3 covers 15 residues. CDR1 SQVTM and CDR2 ANQGSEA come from the germline V gene. The CDR3, as DNA: TGCAGCGTTGATCGGGCTCGGAGGATGAACACTGAAGCTTTCTTT. Protein: CSVDRARRMNTEAFF.

The rearrangement joins TRBV7-2 to TRBJ1-6; TRBD1 might be the D (5 bases). From germline, CDR1 is SGHTA and CDR2 FQGNSA. The CDR3 covers 15 residues. Trimming shortened V by 5 bases and J by 10 bases, and 18 bases separated the two germline ends. CDR3 sequence reads: CASSPAPRASSPLHF. CDR3 nucleotides: TGTGCCAGCAGCCCAGCCCCCAGGGCCAGCTCACCCCTCCACTTT.

The V and J genes are TRBV18 and TRBJ1-5; 7 bases map to TRBD1. CDR3 length: 15 amino acids. CDR1 is KGHSH, CDR2 LQKENI, per germline. V lost 4 bases, J lost 0 bases, and 3 bases stayed unmatched. This chain's CDR3 is CASSRTGLSNQPQHF. The CDR3 nucleotides read TGTGCCAGCTCACGGACAGGCCTTAGCAATCAGCCCCAGCATTTT.

This chain links TRBV5-3 with TRBJ1-2; D is ambiguous. TRBV5-3 is assigned to the ORF class and has an uncertain function. V lost 0 bases and J 2 bases, leaving 5 bases between the germline ends. This CDR3 contains 13 residues. The CDR3 DNA sequence: TGTGCCAGAAGCTTGGTCACAAACTATGGCTACACCTTC. It codes for CARSLVTNYGYTF.

This rearrangement joins TRBV10-2 to TRBJ1-2; D gene uncertain. The CDR3 contains 13 residues. Trimming cost V 5 bases and J 1 base, with 8 bases left between them. Per germline, CDR1 WSHSY and CDR2 SAAADI. The DNA of the CDR3 is TGCGCCAGCAGTCCCAGCGATAACTATGGCTACACCTTC. Amino acids: CASSPSDNYGYTF.